This T cell receptor beta chain was sequenced during a study of blood T cell repertoires in COVID-19. Produced via immunoSEQ multiplex PCR; TCRdb's table is partial and in-frame only. Of 150,000 or so clones listed, 85% to 95% are singletons. Trimming took off 2 bases at V and 7 bases at J, with 11 bases between the two ends. The CDR3 loop spans 13 amino acids. Germline CDR1 and CDR2: MNHEY and SMNVEV (reference sequence). The clonotype was recovered from an older woman with COVID-19, enrolled during active disease. The sequencing sample was made of peripheral blood. The chain has TRBV27 and TRBJ1-1; D remains ambiguous. CDR3 region: CASSLNLALEAFF. DNA of the CDR3: TGTGCCAGCAGTTTAAACTTAGCACTTGAAGCTTTCTTT.